This entry describes one T cell receptor (beta chain). Its antigen is unidentified. Using immunoSEQ multiplex PCR, the repertoire was profiled, and TCRdb retains in-frame clones only, with some absent. This table has 9,500 to 12,000 clones, 70% to 90% appearing once. This CDR3 has 17 amino acids. CDR1 SGHDN and CDR2 FVKESK come from the germline V gene. Trimming stripped 0 bases from V and 4 bases from J, with 17 bases between. With baseline, cycle 4 day 1, and cycle 7 day 1 as timepoints, blood was sampled. This sample was taken from a study of OX40 agonist ivuxolimab in advanced cancers. Study-wide points: Antigen specificity was not determined for the expanded peripheral T cells. Fewer expanded clones were found on average in CD4+ than in CD8+ T cells.

The TCR was taken from an adult with an advanced solid tumor such as melanoma, head and neck, liver or kidney cancer. The chain joins TRBV14 to TRBJ2-3; a weak D match, TRBD2 (5 bases). The sequencing here drew on CD4+ or CD8+ T cells sorted from blood, taken in a trial of the OX40 agonist ivuxolimab. CDR3 in amino acids: CASSQEELAGWADTQYF. As DNA, the CDR3 is TGTGCCAGCAGCCAAGAGGAGCTAGCCGGATGGGCAGATACGCAGTATTTT.